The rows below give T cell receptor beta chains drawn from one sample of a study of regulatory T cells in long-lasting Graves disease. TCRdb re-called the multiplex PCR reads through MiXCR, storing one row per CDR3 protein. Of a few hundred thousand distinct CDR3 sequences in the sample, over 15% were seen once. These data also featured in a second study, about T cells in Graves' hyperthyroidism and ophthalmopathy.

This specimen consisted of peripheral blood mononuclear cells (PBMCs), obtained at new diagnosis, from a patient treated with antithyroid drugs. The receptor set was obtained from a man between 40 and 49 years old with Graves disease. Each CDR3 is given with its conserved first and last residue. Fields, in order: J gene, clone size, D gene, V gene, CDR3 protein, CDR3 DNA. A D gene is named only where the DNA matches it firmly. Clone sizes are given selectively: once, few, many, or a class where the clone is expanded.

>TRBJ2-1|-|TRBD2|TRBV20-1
CSARDIRGGLNEQFF
TGCAGTGCTAGAGATATTCGGGGGGGGCTAAATGAGCAGTTCTTC
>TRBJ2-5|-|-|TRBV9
CASSVELGRETQYF
TGTGCCAGCAGCGTAGAACTAGGGCGAGAGACCCAGTACTTC
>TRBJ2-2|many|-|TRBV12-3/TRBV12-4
CASSLYRNTGELFF
TGTGCCAGCAGTTTATACAGGAACACCGGGGAGCTGTTTTTT
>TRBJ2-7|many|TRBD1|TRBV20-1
CSARTGGFNEQYF
TGCAGTGCCCGGACAGGGGGCTTCAACGAGCAGTACTTC
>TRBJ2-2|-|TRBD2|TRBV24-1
CATSDLPSGGVDGELFF
TGTGCCACCAGTGATTTGCCTAGCGGGGGGGTTGACGGGGAGCTGTTTTTT
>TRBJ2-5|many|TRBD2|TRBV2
CASRQTSGGAGETQYF
TGTGCCAGCAGGCAGACTAGCGGGGGGGCCGGAGAGACCCAGTACTTC
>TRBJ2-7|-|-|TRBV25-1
CASTSRDLQYF
TGTGCCAGCACTAGCAGAGATTTGCAGTACTTC
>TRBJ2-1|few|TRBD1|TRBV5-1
CASSLAGGQGTSSARNEQFF
TGCGCCAGCAGCTTGGCGGGGGGACAGGGGACTTCGTCCGCGAGAAATGAGCAGTTCTTC
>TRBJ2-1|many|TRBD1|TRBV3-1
CASRSQGHRYNEQFF
TGTGCCAGCAGGTCACAGGGGCACAGATACAATGAGCAGTTCTTC
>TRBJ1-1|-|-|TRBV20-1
CSASGPLGGKAFF
TGCAGTGCTAGCGGACCTTTGGGGGGGAAAGCTTTCTTT
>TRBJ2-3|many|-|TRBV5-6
CASSLPTSDTQYF
TGTGCCAGCAGCTTACCGACGTCAGATACGCAGTATTTT
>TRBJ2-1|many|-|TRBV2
CASSVGRSASYNEQFF
TGTGCCAGCAGTGTGGGCAGAAGCGCGTCCTACAATGAGCAGTTCTTC
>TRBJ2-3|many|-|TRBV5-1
CASSLGSDSTDTQYF
TGCGCCAGCAGCTTGGGGTCGGATAGCACAGATACGCAGTATTTT
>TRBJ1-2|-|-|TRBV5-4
CASSLGEGSYTF
TGTGCCAGCAGCTTAGGAGAAGGGAGCTACACCTTC
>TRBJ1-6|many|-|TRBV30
CAWSTRGWYNSPLHF
TGTGCCTGGAGTACTAGGGGGTGGTATAATTCACCCCTCCACTTT
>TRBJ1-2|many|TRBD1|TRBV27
CASSLSGQGRLKGYTF
TGTGCCAGCAGTCTCTCGGGACAGGGGCGGCTTAAAGGCTACACCTTC
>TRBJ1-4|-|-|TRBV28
CASRAPGWTNEKLFF
TGTGCCAGCAGGGCGCCAGGGTGGACTAATGAAAAACTGTTTTTT
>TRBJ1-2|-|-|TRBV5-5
CASSPDIVSGYTF
TGTGCCAGCAGTCCGGACATAGTTAGCGGCTACACCTTC
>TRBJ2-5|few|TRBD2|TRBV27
CASQETSGGQETQYF
TGTGCCAGCCAGGAGACTAGCGGGGGGCAAGAGACCCAGTACTTC
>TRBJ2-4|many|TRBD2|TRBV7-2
CASKSGGKNIQYF
TGTGCCAGCAAATCGGGGGGCAAAAACATTCAGTACTTC
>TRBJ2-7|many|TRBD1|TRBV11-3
CASVGTGSYEQYF
TGTGCCAGCGTTGGGACAGGGTCGTACGAGCAGTACTTC
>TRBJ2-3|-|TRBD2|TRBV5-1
CASSPTSGGTDTQYF
TGCGCCAGCAGCCCGACTAGCGGCGGCACAGATACGCAGTATTTT
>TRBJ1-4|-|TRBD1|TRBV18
CASSPQGTADEKLFF
TGTGCCAGCTCACCACAGGGGACAGCGGATGAAAAACTGTTTTTT
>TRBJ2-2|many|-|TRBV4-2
CASSQDRARGHTGELFF
TGTGCCAGCAGCCAAGATCGAGCGCGGGGACACACCGGGGAGCTGTTTTTT
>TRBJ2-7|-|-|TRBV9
CASSVGLAREQYF
TGTGCCAGCAGCGTAGGCCTAGCCCGGGAGCAGTACTTC
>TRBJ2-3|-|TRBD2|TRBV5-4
CASSWASGGALSDTQYF
TGTGCCAGTAGCTGGGCTAGCGGGGGGGCCCTATCAGATACGCAGTATTTT
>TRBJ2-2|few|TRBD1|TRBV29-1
CSAIGQGANGELFF
TGCAGCGCCATAGGACAGGGGGCTAACGGGGAGCTGTTTTTT
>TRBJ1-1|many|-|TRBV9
CASSVGTWTEAFF
TGTGCCAGCAGCGTGGGAACATGGACTGAAGCTTTCTTT
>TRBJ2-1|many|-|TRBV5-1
CASNRDGSYNEQFF
TGCGCCAGCAATAGGGACGGGTCCTACAATGAGCAGTTCTTC
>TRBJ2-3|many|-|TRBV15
CATSRVWGSTDTQYF
TGTGCCACCAGCAGAGTCTGGGGGAGCACAGATACGCAGTATTTT
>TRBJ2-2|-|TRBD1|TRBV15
CATSKTGGNTGELFF
TGTGCCACCAGCAAGACAGGGGGTAACACCGGGGAGCTGTTTTTT
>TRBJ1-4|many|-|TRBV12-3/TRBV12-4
CASTLRSGNEKLFF
TGTGCCAGCACCCTAAGGTCGGGGAATGAAAAACTGTTTTTT
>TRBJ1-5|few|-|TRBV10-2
CASRQTNSNQPQHF
TGCGCCAGCAGACAGACGAATAGCAATCAGCCCCAGCATTTT
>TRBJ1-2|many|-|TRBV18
CASSLTMGQNYGYTF
TGTGCCAGCTCACTGACGATGGGCCAGAACTATGGCTACACCTTC
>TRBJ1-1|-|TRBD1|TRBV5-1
CASREGATEAFF
TGCGCCAGCAGGGAGGGGGCCACTGAAGCTTTCTTT
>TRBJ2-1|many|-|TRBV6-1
CASNDGTSYNEQFF
TGTGCCAGCAACGACGGGACCTCCTACAATGAGCAGTTCTTC
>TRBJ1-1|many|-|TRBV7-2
CASSWADTEAFF
TGTGCCAGCAGCTGGGCGGACACTGAAGCTTTCTTT
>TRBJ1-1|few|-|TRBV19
CASSIGGAEAFF
TGTGCCAGTAGTATCGGGGGCGCTGAAGCTTTCTTT
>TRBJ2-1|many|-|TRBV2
CASSERRGGMNEQFF
TGTGCCAGCAGTGAAAGGAGAGGAGGGATGAATGAGCAGTTCTTC
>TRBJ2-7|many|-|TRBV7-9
CASSSLGAGWGKEQYF
TGTGCCAGCAGCTCCCTCGGGGCAGGGTGGGGGAAGGAGCAGTACTTC
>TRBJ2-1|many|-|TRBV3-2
CASSQEEGMSSYNEQFF
TGTGCCAGCAGCCAAGAAGAAGGTATGAGCTCCTACAATGAGCAGTTCTTC
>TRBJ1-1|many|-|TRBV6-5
CASSYSPGWQWATEAFF
TGTGCCAGCAGTTACTCCCCCGGGTGGCAGTGGGCCACTGAAGCTTTCTTT
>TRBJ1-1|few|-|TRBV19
CASTEQVGYGAFF
TGTGCCAGTACCGAACAGGTGGGATATGGGGCTTTCTTT
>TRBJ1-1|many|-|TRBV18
CASSPNVGVAEAFF
TGTGCCAGCTCACCAAATGTTGGGGTTGCTGAAGCTTTCTTT
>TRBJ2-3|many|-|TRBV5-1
CASSLQITDTQYF
TGTGCCAGCAGCTTACAGATCACAGATACGCAGTATTTT
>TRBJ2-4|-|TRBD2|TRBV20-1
CSARLAGAKNIQYF
TGCAGTGCGCGACTAGCGGGGGCCAAAAACATTCAGTACTTC
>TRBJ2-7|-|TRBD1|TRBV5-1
CASSRGQVPSLEEYF
TGCGCCAGCAGCAGGGGACAGGTCCCTTCTCTTGAGGAGTACTTC
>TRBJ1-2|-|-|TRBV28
CASSLGAETSGYTF
TGTGCCAGCAGTTTGGGGGCCGAAACCTCTGGCTACACCTTC
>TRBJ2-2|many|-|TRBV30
CAWSAYTGELFF
TGTGCCTGGAGTGCCTACACCGGGGAGCTGTTTTTT
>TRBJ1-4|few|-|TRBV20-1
CSASPITGGEKLFF
TGCAGTGCTAGCCCCATTACGGGGGGTGAAAAACTGTTTTTT